A single T cell receptor beta chain is shown here with its context. Antigen unknown. The donors formed part of the roughly 120-subject validation cohort, distinct from the roughly 640-subject first cohort. The CDR3 is made up of 16 amino acids. Trimming pared 0 bases from V and 0 bases from J, leaving 6 bases between. CDR1 is LGHNA and CDR2 is YSLEER in the germline V gene. The data were taken from a study of cytomegalovirus exposure and HLA in healthy donors. General study findings and limits: Cytomegalovirus-associated status was assigned to some 160 TCR beta chains. First-cohort TCR clusters were later found to tend to co-occur in the roughly 110 validation repertoires. With high specificity and sensitivity, the classifier reportedly diagnosed cytomegalovirus status.

Data came from immunoSEQ multiplex PCR; TCRdb stores just in-frame clones and leaves some out. The table lists fewer than 140,000 clones, 88% of them singletons. This TCR was recovered from a woman aged 18 to 35 in good health and CMV-seropositive. The sample taken for sequencing was PBMCs. The chain uses TRBV4-3 and TRBJ1-6, with D possibly being TRBD1 (5 bases). CDR3: CASSQEDISYNSPLHF. CDR3 bases: TGCGCCAGCAGCCAAGAGGACATCTCCTATAATTCACCCCTCCACTTT.